The clone carrying this TCR beta chain was seen a few times. As yet, its antigen is unknown. Time point in this sample: week 5, during vaccination. A single vaccine dose contained 300 ug of mutant IDH1 20-mer peptide, and topical imiquimod was used with it. This sample was included in a study of a mutant IDH1 vaccine in newly diagnosed glioma. Looking at the study overall: During weeks 1, 3, 5, 7, 11, 15, 19 and 23, patients received eight vaccinations. Patients' prior therapy spanned radiotherapy, temozolomide, or both; most underwent both.

This CDR3 is built from 14 residues. The V end lost 6 bases, the J end lost 7 bases, and 19 bases lay between the germline ends. Germline CDR1 and CDR2: SGHVS and FQNEAQ. Data came from immunoSEQ multiplex PCR; TCRdb stores just in-frame clones and leaves some out. This table holds over 50,000 clones, around 89% found once. This material consisted of PBMCs, taken from a glioma patient whose treatment included an IDH1 peptide vaccine. The chain carries TRBV7-8 and TRBJ2-7, with D possibly being TRBD2 (5 bases). This clonotype was obtained from a woman in her thirties or forties with glioma. The CDR3 sequence is CASSVRLLAGEQYF. CDR3 coding DNA: TGTGCCAGCAGTGTCAGGCTGCTAGCCGGGGAGCAGTACTTC.